The 30 T cell receptor beta chains reported below all come from one sample, sequenced in a study of T cells in localized non-small cell lung cancer. Clones were read by immunoSEQ multiplex PCR, and TCRdb kept only the in-frame ones, dropping some. The sample carries around 25,000 clones, roughly 90% recorded once. Sequenced material: peripheral blood, taken before any cancer treatment. The origin of the receptors is a man aged 40 to 69 with stage III squamous cell lung carcinoma.

The rearrangement links TRBV2 to TRBJ2-3; 9 positions match TRBD1. After removal of 6 bases from V and 6 bases from J, the junction contained 10 bases not matched to a gene. The germline CDR1 and CDR2 sequences are SNHLY and FYNNEI. The CDR3 loop spans 15 amino acids. The CDR3 coding sequence is TGTGCCAGCAGAGCCGGGACAGGGAAGTGGGATACGCAGTATTTT. Translated, it gives CASRAGTGKWDTQYF. The variable domain in full, completed from reference TRBV2 and TRBJ2-3, reads EPEVTQTPSHQVTQMGQEVILRCVPISNHLYFYWYRQILGQKVEFLVSFYNNEISEKSEIFDDQFSVERPDGSNFTLKIRSTKLEDSAMYFCASRAGTGKWDTQYFGPGTRLTVL.

V usage is TRBV27 and J usage is TRBJ1-4; TRBD1 is a possible D gene (5 bases). CDR3 length equals 15 residues. The ends were cut back, 3 bases at V and 10 bases at J, with 18 bases in the middle. In germline, CDR1 is MNHEY, CDR2 SMNVEV (reference sequence). CDR3 region: CASSLGVGGSGKLFF. DNA of the CDR3: TGTGCCAGCAGTTTGGGGGTAGGAGGGTCGGGAAAACTGTTTTTT.

V gene TRBV19 combines with J gene TRBJ1-4; D is ambiguous. The CDR3 loop spans 14 amino acids. The V and J ends lost 3 bases and 0 bases respectively, with 5 bases between them. Germline loops: CDR1 LNHDA, CDR2 SQIVND (reference sequence). The CDR3 sequence: CASSMGTTNEKLFF. CDR3 DNA sequence: TGTGCCAGTAGTATGGGCACAACTAATGAAAAACTGTTTTTT.

The gene calls are TRBV5-6 and TRBJ2-7; D is perhaps TRBD2 (5 bases). V gave up 0 bases and J gave up 3 bases, with 13 bases separating them. The length of the CDR3 is 15 residues. The germline CDR1 and CDR2 sequences are SGHDT and YYEEEE. In nucleotides, the CDR3 is TGTGCCAGCAGCTTGGTAGGGCAGGAGGACTACGAGCAGTACTTC. Translation: CASSLVGQEDYEQYF.

The V call is TRBV28, the J call TRBJ1-2, with 10 positions matching TRBD1. The CDR3 covers 15 residues. Per germline, CDR1 MDHEN and CDR2 SYDVKM. Trimming at V came to 4 bases and at J to 4 bases, leaving 6 bases not matched to a gene. The CDR3 spells CASSSWDRGAYGYTF. CDR3 nucleotides: TGTGCCAGCAGTTCATGGGACAGGGGAGCCTATGGCTACACCTTC.

The gene calls are TRBV28 and TRBJ1-3; D unclear. There are 15 residues in the CDR3. With 6 bases removed from V and 3 bases from J, the gap between germline ends came to 15 bases. CDR1 MDHEN and CDR2 SYDVKM come from the germline V gene. CDR3 loop: CASRWGSDFGNTIYF. The CDR3, as DNA: TGTGCCAGCAGGTGGGGTTCGGACTTTGGAAACACCATATATTTT.

The chain is built from TRBV7-2 and TRBJ2-1; 8 nucleotides align to TRBD2. There are 16 residues in the CDR3. V trimming: 1 base; J trimming: 1 base; junction bases outside the gene matches: 3. Germline CDR1 SGHTA, CDR2 FQGNSA. The CDR3 bases are TGTGCCAGCAGCTTAGGCGGGGGGAATTCCTACAATGAGCAGTTCTTC. Translation gives CASSLGGGNSYNEQFF.

This clone has just one count. This CDR3 is CASSLSSGGIDTQYF. CDR3 nucleotide sequence: TGTGCCAGCAGCTTGAGTAGCGGGGGGATAGATACGCAGTATTTT. V is TRBV7-3 and J is TRBJ2-3; 10 nucleotides match TRBD2. Germline trimming cut 3 bases from V and 5 bases from J; bases unmatched to any gene: 5. Germline CDR1 SGHTA, CDR2 FQGTGA. CDR3 length: 15 amino acids.

V and J are TRBV7-2 and TRBJ1-1, with D tentatively TRBD1 (5 bases). V lost 5 bases and J lost 1, with 11 bases in between. This CDR3 comprises 14 residues. Germline V CDR1 and CDR2: SGHTA, FQGNSA. Written as DNA, the CDR3 is TGTGCCAGCAGCCCGGGACGGAGGAACACTGAAGCTTTCTTT. Its translation: CASSPGRRNTEAFF.

The chain carries TRBV27 and TRBJ1-5, with D possibly matching TRBD1 (5 bases). The ends were cut back, 3 bases at V and 3 bases at J, with 9 bases in the middle. CDR1 and CDR2 from the germline V gene are MNHEY and SMNVEV (reference sequence). This CDR3 region has 14 residues. The CDR3 bases are TGTGCCAGCAGTTTCCAGGGCCCCAATCAGCCCCAGCATTTT. Protein: CASSFQGPNQPQHF.

This clone was found once. The chain combines TRBV9 with TRBJ1-4; 7 bases are a match to TRBD1. In germline, CDR1 is SGDLS, CDR2 YYNGEE. The V segment lost 5 bases and the J segment 3 bases; nucleotides outside the gene matches: 7. The CDR3 is made up of 15 amino acids. CDR3 sequence reads: CASSNPGGSNEKLFF. The CDR3 coding sequence is TGTGCCAGCAGTAATCCAGGGGGATCTAATGAAAAACTGTTTTTT.

This clone has a handful of counts. The chain links TRBV5-1 to TRBJ1-4; D possibly corresponds to TRBD1 (6 bases). CDR3 length equals 16 residues. Trimming removed 0 bases from V and 5 bases from J, with 14 bases in between. Germline-derived CDR1 and CDR2 are SGHRS and YFSETQ. CDR3: CASSLAPAGANEKLFF. The CDR3 DNA follows: TGCGCCAGCAGCTTGGCCCCGGCAGGGGCGAATGAAAAACTGTTTTTT.

This chain joins TRBV10-3 and TRBJ2-2, with a tentative D call TRBD1 (6 bases). V was cut by 4 bases and J by 4 bases, with 13 bases left in between. The CDR3 consists of 15 residues. Per the germline V gene, CDR1 is ENHRY and CDR2 is SYGVKD. CDR3 DNA: TGTGCCATCAGTGGTCAGGGGATGGGCACCGGGGAGCTGTTTTTT. Translation: CAISGQGMGTGELFF.

The chain links TRBV29-1 to TRBJ2-7; 12 nucleotides agree with TRBD1. The V gene end was trimmed by 7 bases and the J gene end by 7 bases; junction bases not matched to a gene: 11. CDR3 length equals 14 residues. Germline lookup yields CDR1 SQVTM and CDR2 ANQGSEA. This CDR3 is CSAQGGTGGFEQYF. CDR3 DNA sequence: TGCAGCGCCCAGGGAGGGACAGGGGGCTTTGAGCAGTACTTC.

The V gene is TRBV7-6, the J gene TRBJ2-1, with 12 bases identical to TRBD2. Germline CDR1 and CDR2: SGHVS and FNYEAQ. CDR3 size: 18 residues. With V trimmed by 5 bases and J by 4 bases, 12 bases remained unmatched. The CDR3 region has the DNA TGTGCCAGCAGCCAGAGAAGACTAGCGGGGGTCGAATACAATGAGCAGTTCTTC. This codes for CASSQRRLAGVEYNEQFF. The full variable domain, rest sourced from reference TRBV7-6 and TRBJ2-1, is GAGVSQSPRYKVTKRGQDVALRCDPISGHVSLYWYRQALGQGPEFLTYFNYEAQQDKSGLPNDRFSAERPEGSISTLTIQRTEQRDSAMYRCASSQRRLAGVEYNEQFFGPGTRLTVL.

The V call is TRBV7-2, the J call TRBJ2-1; 13 bases map to TRBD2. This CDR3 is 15 amino acids long. Looked up from germline, CDR1 is SGHTA and CDR2 is FQGNSA. V lost 1 base to trimming and J lost 10 bases; unmatched junction nucleotides: 4. This CDR3 reads CASSLVMGLAGEQFF. The CDR3 bases are TGTGCCAGCAGCTTAGTGATGGGACTAGCGGGGGAGCAGTTCTTC.

The chain links TRBV18 to TRBJ1-4, with 8 bases aligning to TRBD1. Trimming at V came to 1 base and at J to 2 bases, leaving 0 bases not matched to a gene. The CDR3 totals 15 residues. The V gene's germline CDR1 is KGHSH and CDR2 LQKENI. CDR3 sequence reads: CASSPRTGTNEKLFF. The CDR3 nucleotides are TGTGCCAGCTCACCACGGACAGGGACTAATGAAAAACTGTTTTTT.

This clone has a handful of counts. V usage is TRBV4-3 and J usage is TRBJ1-4; 7 bases are a match to TRBD1. The trim removed 4 bases at V and 0 bases at J, leaving 11 bases unmatched. CDR3 size: 18 residues. The V gene's germline CDR1 is LGHNA and CDR2 YSLEER. CDR3 sequence reads: CASSLRPGTVATNEKLFF. CDR3 nucleotides: TGCGCCAGCAGCCTCCGGCCTGGGACAGTAGCAACTAATGAAAAACTGTTTTTT.

The rearrangement links TRBV5-6 to TRBJ2-7; 10 bases line up with TRBD2. CDR3 length: 15 amino acids. Trimming cost V 3 bases and J 2 bases; bases outside gene matches: 5. Germline V CDR1 and CDR2: SGHDT, YYEEEE. CDR3 nucleotide sequence: TGTGCCAGCAGCTCCCCTAGCGGGGGCGCCTACGAGCAGTACTTC. As protein: CASSSPSGGAYEQYF.

The V and J genes are TRBV5-4 and TRBJ1-2, with TRBD1 matching over 7 bases. The germline gives CDR1 SGHNT, CDR2 YYREEE (reference sequence). Trimming removed 0 bases from V and 7 bases from J; junction bases left unmatched: 12. The CDR3 is 16 amino acids. As DNA, the CDR3 is TGTGCCAGCAGCTTGGCCGAGGCAGGGGGTCGGAGTGGCTACACCTTC. This translates into CASSLAEAGGRSGYTF.

The chain is built from TRBV28 and TRBJ1-5; tentative D call: TRBD1 (5 bases). The V end was cut by 6 bases, the J end by 5 bases, with 17 bases between. Germline values: CDR1 MDHEN, CDR2 SYDVKM. The CDR3 covers 15 residues. The CDR3, as DNA: TGTGCCAGCAGCCCACAGAAGAGGACATATCAGCCCCAGCATTTT. The encoded protein is CASSPQKRTYQPQHF.

This sequence joins TRBV19 and TRBJ1-5; 8 bases line up with TRBD1. V was clipped by 6 bases and J by 0 bases; unmatched bases: 4. CDR1 is LNHDA and CDR2 is SQIVND in the germline V gene (reference sequence). CDR3 length: 15 residues. Here the CDR3 DNA reads TGTGCCAGTAGGAACAGGGGGTATAGCAATCAGCCCCAGCATTTT. This encodes CASRNRGYSNQPQHF.

The chain combines TRBV4-1 with TRBJ2-7; D call uncertain. The CDR3 runs to 13 residues. Trimming removed 2 bases at V and 4 bases at J, with 9 bases between. Germline loops: CDR1 MGHRA, CDR2 YSYEKL. The CDR3 DNA reads as TGCGCCAGCAGCCAAAACAGAGATTACGAGCAGTACTTC. Protein: CASSQNRDYEQYF.

The V and J genes are TRBV6-1 and TRBJ1-1, with D tentatively TRBD1 (5 bases). Germline values: CDR1 MNHNS, CDR2 SASEGT. V was shortened by 2 bases and J by 5 bases, with 6 bases between the two germline ends. The CDR3 consists of 12 residues. The CDR3 sequence is CASSETGTEAFF. DNA for the CDR3: TGTGCCAGCAGTGAAACAGGTACTGAAGCTTTCTTT.

The chain combines TRBV4-2 with TRBJ1-6, with no clear D. The germline V gene has CDR1 LGHNA and CDR2 YNFKEQ. V lost 0 bases and J 9 bases, leaving 12 bases between the germline ends. The CDR3 spans 15 residues. This CDR3 reads CASSQDGQDRSPLHF. The CDR3 DNA follows: TGTGCCAGCAGCCAAGATGGCCAGGATCGTTCACCCCTCCACTTT.

The chain employs TRBV9 and TRBJ2-7, with TRBD2 matching 10 bases. Germline trimming cut 4 bases from V and 1 base from J; bases unmatched to any gene: 8. This CDR3 spans 16 amino acids. From germline, CDR1 is SGDLS and CDR2 YYNGEE. CDR3 protein: CASSPHPGLASYEQYF. Here the CDR3 DNA reads TGTGCCAGCAGCCCCCATCCGGGACTAGCGTCCTACGAGCAGTACTTC. Drawing the rest from reference TRBV9 and TRBJ2-7, the complete variable domain is DSGVTQTPKHLITATGQRVTLRCSPRSGDLSVYWYQQSLDQGLQFLIQYYNGEERAKGNILERFSAQQFPDLHSELNLSSLELGDSALYFCASSPHPGLASYEQYFGPGTRLTVT.

This sequence joins TRBV7-2 and TRBJ1-3; D call uncertain. V was cut by 1 base and J by 0 bases, with 7 bases left in between. CDR1 is SGHTA, CDR2 FQGNSA, per germline. The CDR3 runs 15 residues. The chain's CDR3 is CASSLDIPSGNTIYF. The CDR3 region has the DNA TGTGCCAGCAGCTTAGACATACCCTCTGGAAACACCATATATTTT.

The chain couples TRBV10-3 to TRBJ1-1; D ambiguous. Trimming left V 8 bases short and J 6 bases short, with 13 bases between. CDR1 and CDR2 (germline): ENHRY, SYGVKD. This CDR3 has 12 amino acids. The CDR3 DNA is TGTGCCATCGCTAGTATGGAGGCTGAAGCTTTCTTT. It yields the protein CAIASMEAEAFF.

The chain has TRBV7-9 and TRBJ2-7, with 10 bases that match TRBD1. CDR3 length: 12 amino acids. The germline V gene encodes CDR1 SEHNR and CDR2 FQNEAQ (reference sequence). V shed 6 bases, J shed 6 bases, and the junction held 2 bases outside the gene matches. CDR3 loop: CASSRTGGEQYF. The CDR3 nucleotides are TGTGCCAGCAGTCGGACAGGGGGCGAGCAGTACTTC.

The chain has TRBV7-6 and TRBJ2-1; possible D gene TRBD2, 5 bases. Trimming pared 1 base from V and 7 bases from J, leaving 14 bases between. The CDR3 extends over 15 amino acids. The germline V gene has CDR1 SGHVS and CDR2 FNYEAQ. The CDR3 reads CASSLEAGGWNEQFF. CDR3 sequence (DNA): TGTGCCAGCAGCTTAGAGGCAGGAGGATGGAATGAGCAGTTCTTC.